This T cell receptor (beta chain) was sequenced for a study of vaccination effects on CD4 cells after COVID-19. There are 13 residues in the CDR3. CDR1 and CDR2 (germline): GTSNPN, SVGIG (reference sequence). Trimming at V came to 5 bases and at J to 4 bases, leaving 6 bases not matched to a gene. The protocol was immunoSEQ multiplex PCR, while the TCRdb copy is restricted to in-frame clones and leaves out a portion. Here the sample spans 30,000 or so clones, 73% being singletons. Expansion of antigen-specific CD4+ T cells with viral peptide pools was carried out by the ViraFEST assay before sequencing. Researchers isolated CD4+ T cells once approximately eleven days of culture had elapsed. Every participant took two doses of the BNT162b2 or mRNA-1273 vaccine. Remarks on this clone: What it binds is unknown.

This rearrangement joins TRBV30 to TRBJ1-2; 8 bases line up with TRBD1. The source was CD4+ T cells from PBMCs cultured with HCoV-NL63 spike peptides, collected after COVID-19 vaccination. This TCR was sampled from a human donor who received a COVID-19 vaccine. Here the CDR3 DNA reads TGTGCCTGGGCCAGGGGGCCCGGCTATGGCTACACCTTC. Translating it yields CAWARGPGYGYTF.